A single sample gave rise to the 17 T cell receptor beta chains below, sequenced in a study of T cell responses to AZD1222 COVID-19 vaccine. Repertoires were generated with immunoSEQ multiplex PCR, while TCRdb's copy carries only in-frame clones and drops some. The repertoire holds approximately 170,000 clones, with 80% to 95% as singletons. This specimen consisted of peripheral blood, obtained on day 0 of AZD1222 vaccination. All receptors come from an adult in good health.

J is TRBJ2-3 and V is TRBV7-2, with D possibly being TRBD1 or TRBD2 (5 bases each). V dropped 5 bases and J dropped 7 bases, with 13 bases sitting between them. The germline CDR1 and CDR2 sequences are SGHTA and FQGNSA. This CDR3 has 13 residues. The CDR3 loop reads CASSGERGNTQYF. Written as DNA, the CDR3 is TGTGCCAGCAGCGGAGAGAGGGGCAATACGCAGTATTTT.

This sequence joins TRBV5-4 and TRBJ2-2; D could derive from TRBD1 or TRBD2 (5 bases each). Germline loops: CDR1 SGHNT, CDR2 YYREEE (reference sequence). There are 16 residues in the CDR3. The ends were cut back, 0 bases at V and 4 bases at J, with 13 bases in the middle. In DNA form, the CDR3 reads TGTGCCAGCAGCTTGGCCAAGAGGGGAACCACCGGGGAGCTGTTTTTT. Translated, it gives CASSLAKRGTTGELFF.

J is TRBJ1-5 and V is TRBV4-1; D remains unclear. CDR1 and CDR2 (germline): MGHRA, YSYEKL. The CDR3 totals 17 residues. V lost 0 bases and J 1 base, leaving 13 bases between the germline ends. This chain's CDR3 is CASSQEWGRGSNQPQHF. CDR3 bases: TGCGCCAGCAGCCAAGAGTGGGGAAGAGGGAGCAATCAGCCCCAGCATTTT.

J is TRBJ2-5 and V is TRBV11-1; D unclear. In germline, CDR1 is SGHAT, CDR2 FQDESV (reference sequence). This CDR3 region has 11 residues. V lost 1 base to trimming and J lost 4 bases, with 1 base between them. The CDR3 bases are TGTGCCAGCAGCTTAGGAGAGACCCAGTACTTC. Encoded protein: CASSLGETQYF.

This clone has a single count. This chain uses TRBV18 with TRBJ1-2, with 8 bases aligning to TRBD1. V was clipped by 2 bases and J by 4 bases; unmatched bases: 3. The CDR3 is made up of 14 amino acids. Germline-derived CDR1 and CDR2 are KGHSH and LQKENI. CDR3 region: CASSPAGGVYGYTF. In DNA form, the CDR3 reads TGTGCCAGCTCACCAGCAGGGGGCGTCTATGGCTACACCTTC.

CDR3 residues: CASSLWTVGLNQPQHF. CDR3 DNA sequence: TGTGCCAGCAGCCTGTGGACAGTCGGTTTAAATCAGCCCCAGCATTTT. The V gene is TRBV11-2, the J gene TRBJ1-5; maybe TRBD1 (6 bases). This CDR3 contains 16 residues. Germline V CDR1 and CDR2: SGHAT, FQNNGV. V was cut by 5 bases and J by 4 bases, with 18 bases left in between.

The chain recombines TRBV4-1 with TRBJ2-5; possible D gene TRBD1, 6 bases. CDR3 length: 14 residues. Per the germline V gene, CDR1 is MGHRA and CDR2 is YSYEKL. V lost 2 bases and J 4 bases, leaving 11 bases between the germline ends. CDR3 in DNA: TGCGCCAGCAGCCAATCTGGGGGCCGAGAGACCCAGTACTTC. Its translation is CASSQSGGRETQYF.

The rearrangement uses TRBV5-1 and TRBJ2-3, with 10 bases that match TRBD1. V was clipped by 6 bases and J by 2 bases; unmatched bases: 9. Germline CDR1 reads SGHRS; CDR2 reads YFSETQ. This CDR3 spans 16 amino acids. The CDR3 loop is CASTTGQGPSTDTQYF. DNA of the CDR3: TGCGCCAGCACCACGGGACAGGGGCCATCCACAGATACGCAGTATTTT.

V and J are TRBV12-3 or TRBV12-4 and TRBJ2-7, with D possibly matching TRBD1 (5 bases). Trimming removed 2 bases at V and 7 bases at J, with 9 bases between. The CDR3 totals 12 residues. For the CDR3, the DNA is TGTGCCAGCAGTTTATATGGGGCGGAGCAGTACTTC. Translation gives CASSLYGAEQYF.

The CDR3 nucleotides are TGCAGCGTTGAGGCAGGGACCGGAGGGGGGGAGGGCGAGCAGTACTTC. This encodes CSVEAGTGGGEGEQYF. This chain links TRBV29-1 with TRBJ2-7, with D perhaps TRBD2 (7 bases). Germline-derived CDR1 and CDR2 are SQVTM and ANQGSEA. V gave up 3 bases and J gave up 6 bases, with 24 bases separating them. This CDR3 has 16 residues.

J is TRBJ1-2 and V is TRBV9; D uncertain. CDR3 length equals 14 residues. Trimming removed 5 bases at V and 4 bases at J, with 15 bases between. Germline CDR1 is SGDLS and CDR2 is YYNGEE. In DNA form, the CDR3 reads TGTGCCAGCAGTCGGGAACCGGGATCCTATGGCTACACCTTC. The encoded protein is CASSREPGSYGYTF.

The chain is built from TRBV19 and TRBJ2-5; no clear D. With 5 bases removed from V and 5 bases from J, the gap between germline ends came to 21 bases. The CDR3 extends over 16 amino acids. Germline V CDR1 and CDR2: LNHDA, SQIVND (reference sequence). The DNA of the CDR3 is TGTGCCAGTAGTCCTGGCAGCAGACCCCCCCAGGAGACCCAGTACTTC. Its translation: CASSPGSRPPQETQYF.

This clone was counted a single time. This chain connects TRBV27 to TRBJ1-2; D unresolved. The CDR3 loop spans 13 amino acids. Per germline, CDR1 MNHEY and CDR2 SMNVEV (reference sequence). V lost 8 bases and J lost 4, with 14 bases in between. In DNA, the CDR3 is TGTGCCAGCCACCCGTCGGGAGGCTATGGCTACACCTTC. It translates to CASHPSGGYGYTF.

J is TRBJ2-1 and V is TRBV12-3 or TRBV12-4, with D possibly matching TRBD2 (5 bases). Trimming removed 6 bases at V and 6 bases at J, with 12 bases between. This CDR3 is 13 amino acids long. The CDR3 here is CASRPEGPNEQFF. The CDR3 coding sequence is TGTGCCAGCAGGCCTGAGGGTCCCAATGAGCAGTTCTTC.

V usage is TRBV7-2 and J usage is TRBJ1-2; 10 bases align to TRBD1. The V segment lost 5 bases and the J segment 4 bases; nucleotides outside the gene matches: 7. Germline CDR1 reads SGHTA; CDR2 reads FQGNSA. The CDR3 covers 15 residues. This CDR3 is CASSKRQGALYGYTF. CDR3 in DNA: TGTGCCAGCAGCAAACGACAGGGGGCGCTCTATGGCTACACCTTC.

The chain carries TRBV18 and TRBJ2-3; 11 nucleotides agree with TRBD2. The CDR3 has 16 amino acids. The ends lost 5 bases at V and 1 base at J; junction bases unmatched: 5. Germline-derived CDR1 and CDR2 are KGHSH and LQKENI. CDR3: CASSSRTSGRTDTQYF. The CDR3 DNA follows: TGTGCCAGCTCAAGTCGGACTAGCGGGCGCACAGATACGCAGTATTTT.

The V call is TRBV7-2, the J call TRBJ2-3, with D uncertain. Germline V CDR1 and CDR2: SGHTA, FQGNSA. This CDR3 has 12 residues. V was cut by 6 bases and J by 2 bases, with 6 bases left in between. CDR3: CASSPPTDTQYF. The DNA of the CDR3 is TGTGCCAGCAGTCCCCCCACAGATACGCAGTATTTT.